This record covers a single T cell receptor (beta chain). Its antigen is as yet unknown. The time point is: pretreatment peripheral blood. TCRdb's table, derived via immunoSEQ multiplex PCR, lists solely in-frame clones and lacks some. The table lists 45,000 to 55,000 clones, around four fifths of them singletons. This sample is part of a study of PD-L1 blockade in urothelial cancer. At the level of the study: Atezolizumab was started by patients at some point between 2012 and 2014 at 1,200 mg intravenously every 3 weeks. From 0 to 3 prior chemotherapy regimens had been given to the patients.

Study results and caveats: The study found that durable-benefit patients expanded tumor-associated blood clones more at 3 weeks. Where pretreatment blood TCR clonality fell below the median, better survival was predicted.

The sample here was PBMCs, taken around atezolizumab (anti-PD-L1) treatment. The sequence derives from a man aged 50 to 59 with urothelial cancer.

CDR3 bases: TGTGCCAGCAGCTCAGGGCGGAATAGCGGGGTCGAGCAGTACTTC. Translation gives CASSSGRNSGVEQYF. The chain recombines TRBV11-2 with TRBJ2-7; 8 positions agree with TRBD2. The ends lost 4 bases at V and 6 bases at J; junction bases unmatched: 11. Germline-derived CDR1 and CDR2 are SGHAT and FQNNGV. CDR3 length equals 15 residues. Complete variable domain (other parts from reference TRBV11-2 and TRBJ2-7): EAGVAQSPRYKIIEKRQSVAFWCNPISGHATLYWYQQILGQGPKLLIQFQNNGVVDDSQLPKDRFSAERLKGVDSTLKIQPAKLEDSAVYLCASSSGRNSGVEQYFGPGTRLTVT.